This TCR beta chain was profiled in a study of T cells in Graves' hyperthyroidism and ophthalmopathy. Study-wide results and caveats: Most thyroid-expanded clonotypes above 0.001 were also found in blood.

Trimming took 4 bases from V and 5 from J, leaving 14 bases between them. Looked up from germline, CDR1 is KGHDR and CDR2 is SFDVKD. The CDR3 spans 14 residues. This clonotype was found a few times. What it binds is not known. Amplified TCR beta CDR3 regions came from RNA transcripts. Carried out on the TCR CDR3, a first-round RT-PCR used the HTBI primer set. TCRdb fed the multiplex PCR reads into MiXCR, producing one record per CDR3 protein. This sample has about 260,000 distinct CDR3 sequences; 20% to 25% occur once, and the top ten carry approximately 60%. Sequenced sample: blood. The rearrangement joins TRBV24-1 to TRBJ2-7; no clear D gene. The clonotype originates from a young man with Graves' ophthalmopathy. The DNA for the CDR3 is TGTGCCACCAGTGACCCGGGTCAACCTCACGAGCAGTACTTC. Translating it yields CATSDPGQPHEQYF.